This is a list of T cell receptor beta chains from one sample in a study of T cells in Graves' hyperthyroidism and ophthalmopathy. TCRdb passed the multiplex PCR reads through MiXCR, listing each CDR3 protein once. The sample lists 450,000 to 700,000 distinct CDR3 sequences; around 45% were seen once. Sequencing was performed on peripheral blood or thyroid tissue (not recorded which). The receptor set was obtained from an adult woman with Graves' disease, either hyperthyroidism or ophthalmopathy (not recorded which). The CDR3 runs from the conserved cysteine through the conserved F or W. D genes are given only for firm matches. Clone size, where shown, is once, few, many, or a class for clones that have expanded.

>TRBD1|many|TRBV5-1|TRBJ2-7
CASSLGDRGFNEQYF
TGCGCCAGCAGCTTGGGGGACAGGGGTTTCAACGAGCAGTACTTC
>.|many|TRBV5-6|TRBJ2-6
CASTPGARRSGANVLTF
TGTGCCAGCACCCCCGGGGCAAGACGATCTGGGGCCAACGTCCTGACTTTC
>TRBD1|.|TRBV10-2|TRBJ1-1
CASSLPRQGAIEAFF
TGCGCCAGCTCCCTCCCTAGACAGGGGGCGATTGAAGCTTTCTTT
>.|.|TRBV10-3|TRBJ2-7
CAIGDKERYF
TGTGCCATAGGGGACAAGGAGCGGTACTTC
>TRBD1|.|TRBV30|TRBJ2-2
CAWFPPGQGNTGELFF
TGTGCCTGGTTCCCTCCGGGACAGGGGAACACCGGGGAGCTGTTTTTT
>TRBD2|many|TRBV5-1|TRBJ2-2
CASSVSGRVPGELFF
TGCGCCAGCAGCGTTAGCGGGAGAGTCCCCGGGGAGCTGTTTTTT
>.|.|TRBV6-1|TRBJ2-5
CASTFQDQETQYF
TGTGCCAGCACCTTCCAGGATCAAGAGACCCAGTACTTC
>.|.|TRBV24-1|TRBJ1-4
CATSDSTASNEKLFF
TGTGCCACCAGTGATTCAACAGCCTCAAATGAAAAACTGTTTTTT
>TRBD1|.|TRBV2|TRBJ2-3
CASTRDRFTDTQYF
TGTGCCAGCACTCGGGACAGATTCACAGATACGCAGTATTTT
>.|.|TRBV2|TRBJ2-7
CASSDPRDTLYEQYF
TGTGCCAGCAGTGATCCGCGGGACACCCTCTACGAGCAGTACTTC
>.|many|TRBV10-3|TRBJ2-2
CAISASPSNTGELFF
TGTGCCATCAGCGCGTCTCCCTCGAACACCGGGGAGCTGTTTTTT
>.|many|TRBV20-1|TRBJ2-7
CSARDSTYEQYF
TGCAGTGCTAGGGACAGTACCTACGAGCAGTACTTC
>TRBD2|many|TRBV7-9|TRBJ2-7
CASSLAGGSYEQYF
TGTGCCAGCAGCTTAGCGGGAGGGTCTTACGAGCAGTACTTC
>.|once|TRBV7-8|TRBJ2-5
CASSLVIVGETQYF
TGTGCCAGCAGCTTAGTAATAGTAGGAGAGACCCAGTACTTC
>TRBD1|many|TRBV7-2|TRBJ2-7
CASSLTGGYEQYF
TGTGCCAGCAGCTTAACAGGGGGCTACGAGCAGTACTTC
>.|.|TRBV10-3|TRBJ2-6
CAIRPRDGSGANVLTF
TGTGCCATCAGACCCAGGGATGGATCTGGGGCCAACGTCCTGACTTTC
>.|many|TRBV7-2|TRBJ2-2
CASSFRGTTGELFF
TGTGCCAGCAGCTTTCGGGGGACCACCGGGGAGCTGTTTTTT
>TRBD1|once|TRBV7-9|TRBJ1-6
CASSSTGAIFNSPLHF
TGTGCCAGCAGCTCGACAGGGGCCATCTTCAATTCACCCCTCCACTTT
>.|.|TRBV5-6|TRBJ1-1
CASSLEEGRAFF
TGTGCCAGCAGCTTGGAGGAGGGAAGAGCTTTCTTT
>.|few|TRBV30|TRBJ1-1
CAWSGLGTDTEAFF
TGTGCCTGGAGTGGTCTAGGGACGGACACTGAAGCTTTCTTT
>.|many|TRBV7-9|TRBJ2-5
CASRRVLQETQYF
TGTGCCAGCAGGCGGGTGCTCCAAGAGACCCAGTACTTC
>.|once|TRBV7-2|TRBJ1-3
CASSSPAYGNTIYF
TGTGCCAGCAGCTCCCCAGCCTATGGAAACACCATATATTTT
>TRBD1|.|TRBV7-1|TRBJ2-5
CASSSPGTGELETQYF
TGTGCCAGCAGCTCCCCCGGGACAGGGGAGCTGGAGACCCAGTACTTC
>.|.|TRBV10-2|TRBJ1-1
CASRETANTEAFF
TGCGCCAGCAGAGAGACAGCGAACACTGAAGCTTTCTTT
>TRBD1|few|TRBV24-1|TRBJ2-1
CATGGTGYNEQFF
TGTGCCACCGGTGGGACAGGCTACAATGAGCAGTTCTTC
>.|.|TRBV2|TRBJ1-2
CANSEAVPPTWGHTF
TGTGCCAACAGTGAGGCCGTTCCTCCGACCTGGGGCCACACCTTC
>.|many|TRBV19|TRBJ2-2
CASMWSGELFF
TGTGCCAGTATGTGGTCAGGGGAGCTGTTTTTT
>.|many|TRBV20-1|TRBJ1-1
CSARDVGKNTEAFF
TGCAGTGCTAGAGATGTGGGGAAGAACACTGAAGCTTTCTTT
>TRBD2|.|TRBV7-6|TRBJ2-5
CASSFRTSGDYQETQYF
TGTGCCAGCAGCTTCCGGACTAGCGGGGACTATCAAGAGACCCAGTACTTC
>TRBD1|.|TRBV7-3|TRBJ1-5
CASSHLGQQF
TGTGCCAGCAGCCACTTGGGACAGCAGTTT
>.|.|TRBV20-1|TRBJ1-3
CSASSRAPGNTIYF
TGCAGTGCTAGTTCGAGGGCTCCTGGGAACACCATATATTTT
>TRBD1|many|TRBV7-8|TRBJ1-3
CASSSQGASGNTIYF
TGTGCCAGCAGCTCCCAGGGGGCCTCTGGAAACACCATATATTTT
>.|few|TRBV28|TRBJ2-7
CASSFAIGHEQYF
TGTGCCAGCAGTTTTGCTATAGGCCACGAGCAGTACTTC
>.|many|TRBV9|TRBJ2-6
CASSAQGSGANVLTF
TGTGCCAGCAGCGCTCAGGGATCTGGGGCCAACGTCCTGACTTTC
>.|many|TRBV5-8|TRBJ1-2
CASSLRTSYGYTF
TGTGCCAGCAGCTTGAGGACTTCCTATGGCTACACCTTC
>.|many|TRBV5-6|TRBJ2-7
CASSAGPKYEQYF
TGTGCCAGCAGCGCAGGCCCTAAGTACGAGCAGTACTTC
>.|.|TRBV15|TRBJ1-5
CATSRDGGLQPQHF
TGTGCCACCAGCAGAGATGGAGGGTTGCAGCCCCAGCATTTT
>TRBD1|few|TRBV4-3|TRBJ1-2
CASSQPDRGEGYTF
TGCGCCAGCAGCCAGCCGGACAGGGGTGAAGGCTACACCTTC
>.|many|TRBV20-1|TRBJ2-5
CSASRGQETQYF
TGCAGTGCTAGCAGGGGCCAAGAGACCCAGTACTTC
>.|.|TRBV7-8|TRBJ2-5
CASSPTETQETQYF
TGTGCCAGCAGCCCCACGGAGACCCAAGAGACCCAGTACTTC
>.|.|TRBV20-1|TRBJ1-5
CSATGTGRGGNQPQHF
TGCAGTGCTACGGGCACAGGGCGAGGTGGCAATCAGCCCCAGCATTTT
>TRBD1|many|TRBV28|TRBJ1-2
CASSSSGTGYGYTF
TGTGCCAGCTCTTCATCCGGGACAGGCTATGGCTACACCTTC
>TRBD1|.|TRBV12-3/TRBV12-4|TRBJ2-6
CASSFGTGAGANVLTF
TGTGCCAGCAGTTTCGGGACAGGGGCCGGGGCCAACGTCCTGACTTTC